This TCR beta chain was found in a study of cytomegalovirus exposure and HLA in healthy donors. The CDR3 loop spans 16 amino acids. Germline loops: CDR1 LGHNA, CDR2 YSLEER. V lost 1 base to trimming and J lost 5 bases, with 17 bases between them. 60 Vbeta and 13 Jbeta primers were used in PCR. Produced via immunoSEQ multiplex PCR; TCRdb's table is partial and in-frame only. In the table there are about 190,000 clones, 75% to 90% of which are singletons. Points on this clone: As yet, its antigen is unknown.

Points from the study as a whole: A highly shared variant cluster was judged a likely technical artifact. No immune exposure information besides CMV serostatus was available.

The V gene is TRBV4-3, the J gene TRBJ2-5, with D perhaps matching TRBD2 (7 bases). The TCR was taken from a man aged 40-55 years in good health and CMV-seropositive. Sequences were obtained from PBMCs. DNA for the CDR3: TGCGCCAGCAGCCAAGGGAGAGGGGGGGCCGAGGAGACCCAGTACTTC. This gives the protein CASSQGRGGAEETQYF.